What follows are 23 T cell receptor beta chains derived from one specimen sequenced in a study of blood T cell repertoires in COVID-19. Repertoires were generated with immunoSEQ multiplex PCR, while TCRdb's copy carries only in-frame clones and drops some. The sample records 210,000 or so clones, about 83% being singletons. The sample consisted of peripheral blood. Receptors were obtained from a woman aged 25 to 45 with COVID-19, enrolled during active disease.

The gene calls are TRBV10-3 and TRBJ1-1; 8 nucleotides line up with TRBD1. V shed 9 bases and J 0 bases; nucleotides not matched to a gene: 3. CDR3 length: 13 residues. The germline V gene has CDR1 ENHRY and CDR2 SYGVKD. The CDR3 is CAMSQGVNTEAFF. CDR3 in DNA: TGTGCCATGTCACAGGGGGTGAACACTGAAGCTTTCTTT.

This clone was seen once. The chain carries TRBV9 and TRBJ1-2; the D gene is possibly TRBD1 (6 bases). Trimming cost V 4 bases and J 8 bases, with 18 bases left between them. Germline lookup yields CDR1 SGDLS and CDR2 YYNGEE. The length of the CDR3 is 14 residues. The CDR3 bases are TGTGCCAGCAGCCCTACCCAGACAGGCGGGGGCTACACCTTC. This translates into CASSPTQTGGGYTF.

This clone has more than one count but fewer than ten. The chain uses TRBV2 and TRBJ1-2; 10 nucleotides agree with TRBD1. Trimming at V came to 7 bases and at J to 4 bases, leaving 3 bases not matched to a gene. The CDR3 has 13 residues. The germline V gene encodes CDR1 SNHLY and CDR2 FYNNEI. CDR3 DNA sequence: TGTGCCAGCATCCGGGACAGGGGCTATGGCTACACCTTC. It codes for CASIRDRGYGYTF.

This chain links TRBV30 with TRBJ1-4; no reliable D call. The V end lost 3 bases, the J end lost 8 bases, and 10 bases lay between the germline ends. The V gene's germline CDR1 is GTSNPN and CDR2 SVGIG (reference sequence). The CDR3 runs 12 residues. The CDR3 sequence: CAWRTGGEKLFF. The CDR3 DNA is TGTGCCTGGAGAACGGGCGGGGAAAAACTGTTTTTT.

Here the CDR3 DNA reads TGTGCCAGCAGCCCGCGAACCGGGACTAGCGGGAGCACAGATACGCAGTATTTT. Residues: CASSPRTGTSGSTDTQYF. J is TRBJ2-3 and V is TRBV7-6; 12 bases map to TRBD2. This CDR3 contains 18 residues. The V gene end was trimmed by 5 bases and the J gene end by 0 bases; junction bases not matched to a gene: 9. Per the germline V gene, CDR1 is SGHVS and CDR2 is FNYEAQ. The full variable domain, with the rest looked up from reference TRBV7-6 and TRBJ2-3, is GAGVSQSPRYKVTKRGQDVALRCDPISGHVSLYWYRQALGQGPEFLTYFNYEAQQDKSGLPNDRFSAERPEGSISTLTIQRTEQRDSAMYRCASSPRTGTSGSTDTQYFGPGTRLTVL.

The chain employs TRBV15 and TRBJ2-3, with D possibly being TRBD2 (5 bases). This CDR3 has 15 amino acids. Germline V CDR1 and CDR2: LNHNV, YYDKDF (reference sequence). V lost 0 bases to trimming and J lost 4 bases, with 11 bases between them. The CDR3 DNA reads TGTGCCACCAGCAGAGAACCGGGGATCGCAGATACGCAGTATTTT. It translates to CATSREPGIADTQYF.

This clone has only a few counts. The J gene is TRBJ2-7, the V gene TRBV6-5, with D perhaps TRBD1 (6 bases). This CDR3 comprises 12 residues. V was cut by 6 bases and J by 5 bases, with 11 bases left in between. Germline-derived CDR1 and CDR2 are MNHEY and SVGAGI. The CDR3 loop reads CASRNRAHEQYF. The DNA for the CDR3 is TGTGCCAGCAGAAACAGGGCCCACGAGCAGTACTTC.

The chain has TRBV12-3 or TRBV12-4 and TRBJ1-2; 7 bases match TRBD1. The CDR3 length is 13 residues. Trimming removed 1 base from V and 7 bases from J; junction bases left unmatched: 3. Here the CDR3 reads CASSLGDSRGYTF. Written as DNA, the CDR3 is TGTGCCAGCAGTTTAGGGGACAGCCGTGGCTACACCTTC.

The chain has TRBV10-3 and TRBJ2-5; maybe TRBD2 (5 bases). Per the germline V gene, CDR1 is ENHRY and CDR2 is SYGVKD. The CDR3 runs to 13 residues. V lost 10 bases, J lost 0 bases, and 12 bases lay in between. CDR3 protein: CATRTADQETQYF. DNA for the CDR3: TGTGCCACAAGAACAGCGGACCAAGAGACCCAGTACTTC.

This chain uses TRBV28 with TRBJ1-3; D not resolved. V lost 5 bases and J lost 0, with 8 bases in between. CDR3 size: 14 residues. Germline assignment: CDR1 MDHEN and CDR2 SYDVKM. Written as DNA, the CDR3 is TGTGCCAGCAGTGGGGAGGTCTCTGGAAACACCATATATTTT. Translating it yields CASSGEVSGNTIYF. Complete variable domain (other parts from reference TRBV28 and TRBJ1-3): DVKVTQSSRYLVKRTGEKVFLECVQDMDHENMFWYRQDPGLGLRLIYFSYDVKMKEKGDIPEGYSVSREKKERFSLILESASTNQTSMYLCASSGEVSGNTIYFGEGSWLTVV.

This clone was picked up a small number of times. The rearrangement uses TRBV19 and TRBJ2-7; 7 bases map to TRBD2. The V and J ends lost 3 bases and 2 bases, in that order; junction bases with no gene match: 10. Germline loops: CDR1 LNHDA, CDR2 SQIVND (reference sequence). CDR3 length: 16 residues. The CDR3 is CASSIGGGLDAYEQYF. CDR3 bases: TGTGCCAGTAGTATTGGGGGGGGACTTGATGCCTACGAGCAGTACTTC.

This chain links TRBV5-6 with TRBJ1-2; D might be TRBD1 (6 bases). From germline, CDR1 is SGHDT and CDR2 YYEEEE. The CDR3 has 15 residues. The V end was cut by 2 bases, the J end by 3 bases, with 14 bases between. The CDR3 loop is CASSFYRVKDYGYTF. The CDR3 nucleotides read TGTGCCAGCAGCTTCTACAGGGTAAAGGACTATGGCTACACCTTC.

This clone has only a few counts. CDR3 bases: TGCGCCAGCAGCTTGGGGTCTAGCGGGAGGACATACGAGCAGTACTTC. This translates into CASSLGSSGRTYEQYF. V usage is TRBV5-1 and J usage is TRBJ2-7, with 11 bases fitting TRBD2. CDR1 and CDR2 (germline): SGHRS, YFSETQ. This CDR3 is 16 amino acids long. J was trimmed by 4 bases and V by 0 bases; bases with no gene match: 6.

This clone appeared once. The V gene is TRBV19, the J gene TRBJ1-1; D remains ambiguous. V dropped 4 bases and J dropped 3 bases, with 6 bases sitting between them. The CDR3 sequence is 12 residues long. Germline V gene lookup returns CDR1 LNHDA and CDR2 SQIVND (reference sequence). CDR3 in DNA: TGTGCCAGTAGTAATCCTTACACTGAAGCTTTCTTT. As protein: CASSNPYTEAFF.

The rearrangement joins TRBV6-5 to TRBJ2-7, with D perhaps matching TRBD1 (5 bases). Germline assignment: CDR1 MNHEY and CDR2 SVGAGI. V was shortened by 0 bases and J by 2 bases, with 14 bases between the two germline ends. This CDR3 is 16 amino acids long. The CDR3 region has the DNA TGTGCCAGCAGTTACTCAGGCAGTCCAGGGACCTACGAGCAGTACTTC. Protein product: CASSYSGSPGTYEQYF.

The rearrangement uses TRBV7-3 and TRBJ2-3; 12 bases match TRBD2. The germline CDR1 and CDR2 sequences are SGHTA and FQGTGA. V gave up 3 bases and J gave up 6 bases; unmatched junction bases: 7. The CDR3 has 16 residues. The CDR3 region is CASSFITSGGIDTQYF. The CDR3 DNA reads TGTGCCAGCAGCTTCATTACTAGCGGGGGGATCGATACGCAGTATTTT.

This clone was recorded at least ten times. The CDR3: CASSRGQEGSRAGYTF. CDR3 DNA sequence: TGTGCCAGCAGCCGTGGACAGGAAGGTAGCCGAGCGGGCTACACCTTC. The chain recombines TRBV7-9 with TRBJ1-2, with 7 bases aligning to TRBD1. The V gene's germline CDR1 is SEHNR and CDR2 FQNEAQ (reference sequence). The CDR3 length is 16 residues. The J segment lost 8 bases and the V segment lost 5 bases, leaving 17 bases of the junction unmatched.

The rearrangement links TRBV24-1 to TRBJ2-2; 7 nucleotides line up with TRBD1. Trimming took 3 bases from V and 4 from J; bases not matched to a gene: 7. The germline V gene encodes CDR1 KGHDR and CDR2 SFDVKD. This CDR3 region has 16 residues. For the CDR3, the DNA is TGTGCCACCAGTGATCGCCTACAGGGGACCACCGGGGAGCTGTTTTTT. Protein product: CATSDRLQGTTGELFF.

The gene calls are TRBV7-2 and TRBJ2-1, with 10 positions matching TRBD2. V lost 1 base to trimming and J lost 0 bases; unmatched junction nucleotides: 6. Germline CDR1 SGHTA, CDR2 FQGNSA. The CDR3 spans 18 residues. In nucleotides, the CDR3 is TGTGCCAGCAGCTTAGTAGCGGGAGGTGTCAGCTCCTACAATGAGCAGTTCTTC. Encoded protein: CASSLVAGGVSSYNEQFF.

The chain is built from TRBV2 and TRBJ2-7; 7 bases line up with TRBD1. The CDR3 totals 13 residues. Germline V gene lookup returns CDR1 SNHLY and CDR2 FYNNEI. V was clipped by 7 bases and J by 1 base; unmatched bases: 4. The CDR3 loop reads CASTLDRSYEQYF. CDR3 DNA sequence: TGTGCCAGCACCTTGGACAGGTCCTACGAGCAGTACTTC.

This clone was counted a few times. The V and J genes are TRBV4-3 and TRBJ1-3; TRBD1 matches at 8 bases. This CDR3 contains 16 residues. Germline V gene lookup returns CDR1 LGHNA and CDR2 YSLEER. V was pared by 0 bases and J by 4 bases, with 5 bases of the junction left unmatched. CDR3 sequence (DNA): TGCGCCAGCAGCCAAGATTTCAGGGGGCTAGGAAACACCATATATTTT. Amino acids: CASSQDFRGLGNTIYF.

This clone was picked up one time. This chain uses TRBV4-3 with TRBJ1-3; D not certain. The germline V gene has CDR1 LGHNA and CDR2 YSLEER. V lost 0 bases to trimming and J lost 4 bases, with 19 bases between them. This CDR3 has 18 amino acids. CDR3 region: CASSQDFSGNSAGNTIYF. The DNA of the CDR3 is TGCGCCAGCAGCCAAGATTTTAGCGGCAATTCTGCGGGAAACACCATATATTTT.

This chain connects TRBV13 to TRBJ1-3; D call uncertain. Germline assignment: CDR1 PRHDT and CDR2 FYEKMQ (reference sequence). This CDR3 is built from 14 residues. Trimming stripped 2 bases from V and 0 bases from J, with 5 bases between. The CDR3 spells CASSLLSSGNTIYF. DNA for the CDR3: TGTGCCAGCAGCTTACTGTCCTCTGGAAACACCATATATTTT.